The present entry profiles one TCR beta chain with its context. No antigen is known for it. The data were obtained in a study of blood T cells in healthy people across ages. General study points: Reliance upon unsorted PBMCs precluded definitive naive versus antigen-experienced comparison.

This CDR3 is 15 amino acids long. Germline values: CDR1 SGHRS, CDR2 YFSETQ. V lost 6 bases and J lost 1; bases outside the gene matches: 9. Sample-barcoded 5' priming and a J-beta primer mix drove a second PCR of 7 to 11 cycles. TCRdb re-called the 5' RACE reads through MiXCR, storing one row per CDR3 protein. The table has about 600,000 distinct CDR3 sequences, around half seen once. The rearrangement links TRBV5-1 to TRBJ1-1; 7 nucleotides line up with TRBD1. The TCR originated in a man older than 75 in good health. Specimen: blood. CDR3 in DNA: TGCGCCAGCAAGATCAGGGGGGGCGCGAACACTGAAGCTTTCTTT. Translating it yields CASKIRGGANTEAFF.